This TCR beta chain was documented in a study of T-cell reconstitution after alpha-beta-depleted transplantation in children. Regarding the study as a whole: After transplant, at about two months, alpha-beta T cells were reportedly derived from several hundred expanded graft clones.

Regarding this clonotype: Its specificity is not known.

Molecular barcoding with unique molecular identifiers was used for the TCRbeta library. TCRdb analysed the PCR reads with MiXCR anew, one entry per CDR3 protein. The data hold about a million distinct CDR3 sequences, with less than 30% observed a single time. Germline CDR1 is MNHEY and CDR2 is SVGAGI. This CDR3 contains 13 residues. Trimming pared 0 bases from V and 15 bases from J, leaving 15 bases between. The chain is built from TRBV6-5 and TRBJ2-1, with D perhaps given as TRBD1 or TRBD2 (5 bases each). The clonotype comes from a boy less than two years old who had a stem cell transplant for SCID, so the T cells may come from the graft donor. Sample: PBMCs, mostly from graft donor cells, taken 360 days after TCRalphabeta/CD19-depleted stem cell transplant. CDR3 coding DNA: TGTGCCAGCAGTTACTCGATGGGGGAGAGGGGGTTCTTC. This gives the protein CASSYSMGERGFF.